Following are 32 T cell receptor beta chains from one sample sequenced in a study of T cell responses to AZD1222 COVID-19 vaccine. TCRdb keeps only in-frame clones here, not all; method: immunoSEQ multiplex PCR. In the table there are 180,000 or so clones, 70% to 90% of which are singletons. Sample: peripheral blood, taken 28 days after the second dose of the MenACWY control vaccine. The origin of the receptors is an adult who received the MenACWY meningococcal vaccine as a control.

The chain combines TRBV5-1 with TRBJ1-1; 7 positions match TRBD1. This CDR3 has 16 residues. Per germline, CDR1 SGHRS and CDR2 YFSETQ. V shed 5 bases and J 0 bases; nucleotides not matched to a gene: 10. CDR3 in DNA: TGCGCCAGCAGATTTGGACAGGCCCTGATGAACACTGAAGCTTTCTTT. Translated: CASRFGQALMNTEAFF.

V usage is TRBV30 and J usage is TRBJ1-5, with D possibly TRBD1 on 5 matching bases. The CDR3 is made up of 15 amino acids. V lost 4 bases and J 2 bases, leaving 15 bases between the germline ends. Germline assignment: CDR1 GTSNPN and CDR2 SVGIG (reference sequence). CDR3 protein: CAWTVGSGGNQPQHF. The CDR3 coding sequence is TGTGCCTGGACGGTCGGGTCGGGGGGCAATCAGCCCCAGCATTTT.

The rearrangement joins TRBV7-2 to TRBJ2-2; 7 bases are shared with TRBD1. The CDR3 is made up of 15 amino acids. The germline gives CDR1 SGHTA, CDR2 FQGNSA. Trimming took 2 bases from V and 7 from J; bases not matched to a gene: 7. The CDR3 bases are TGTGCCAGCAGCTTACCCACAGGGGCGGGCGGGGAGCTGTTTTTT. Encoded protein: CASSLPTGAGGELFF.

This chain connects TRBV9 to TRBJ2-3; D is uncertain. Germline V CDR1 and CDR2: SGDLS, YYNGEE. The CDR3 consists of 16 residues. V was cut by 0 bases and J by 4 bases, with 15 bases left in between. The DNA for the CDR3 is TGTGCCAGCAGCGTAGCCGTTCTGGGTCCTGCAGATACGCAGTATTTT. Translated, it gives CASSVAVLGPADTQYF.

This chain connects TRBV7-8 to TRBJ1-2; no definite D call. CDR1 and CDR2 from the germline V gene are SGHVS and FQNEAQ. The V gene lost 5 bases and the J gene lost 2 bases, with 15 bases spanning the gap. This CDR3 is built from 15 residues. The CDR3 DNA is TGTGCCAGCAGCCCACAGTCCCTGGGGAACTATGGCTACACCTTC. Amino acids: CASSPQSLGNYGYTF.

CDR3 loop: CASSQSTGVLTF. DNA of the CDR3: TGCGCCAGCAGCCAGTCAACCGGGGTCCTAACCTTC. The chain carries TRBV4-3 and TRBJ1-2; D gene uncertain. The V end was cut by 3 bases, the J end by 14 bases, with 16 bases between. The CDR3 is 12 amino acids. Germline-derived CDR1 and CDR2 are LGHNA and YSLEER.

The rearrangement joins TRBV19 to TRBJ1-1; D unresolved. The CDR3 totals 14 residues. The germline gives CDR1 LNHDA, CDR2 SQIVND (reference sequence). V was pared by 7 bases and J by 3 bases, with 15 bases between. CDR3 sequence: CASNPSRPDTEAFF. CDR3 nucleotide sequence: TGTGCCAGTAACCCTTCTCGTCCGGACACTGAAGCTTTCTTT.

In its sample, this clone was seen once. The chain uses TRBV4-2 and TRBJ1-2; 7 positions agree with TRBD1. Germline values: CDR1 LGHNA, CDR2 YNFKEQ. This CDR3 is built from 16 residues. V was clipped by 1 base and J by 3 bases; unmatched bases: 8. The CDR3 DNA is TGTGCCAGCAGCCAAGGTCGTAGTCAGGGGGACTATGGCTACACCTTC. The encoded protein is CASSQGRSQGDYGYTF.

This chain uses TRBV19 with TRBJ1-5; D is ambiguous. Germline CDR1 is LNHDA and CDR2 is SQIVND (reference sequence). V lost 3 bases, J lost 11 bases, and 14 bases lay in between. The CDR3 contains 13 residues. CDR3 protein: CASSIPGPLTQHF. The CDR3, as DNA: TGTGCCAGTAGTATCCCCGGACCTTTGACCCAGCATTTT.

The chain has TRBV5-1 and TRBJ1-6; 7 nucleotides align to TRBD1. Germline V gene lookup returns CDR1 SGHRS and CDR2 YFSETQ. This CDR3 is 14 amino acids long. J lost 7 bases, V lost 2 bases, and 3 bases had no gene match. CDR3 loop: CASSFTGENSPLHF. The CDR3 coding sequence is TGCGCCAGCAGCTTTACAGGGGAAAATTCACCCCTCCACTTT.

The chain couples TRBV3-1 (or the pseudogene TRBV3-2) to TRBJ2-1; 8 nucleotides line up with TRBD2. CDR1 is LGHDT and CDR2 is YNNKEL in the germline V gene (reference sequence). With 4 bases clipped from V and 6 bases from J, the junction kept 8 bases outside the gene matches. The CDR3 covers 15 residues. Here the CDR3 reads CASSLSGLGPNEQFF. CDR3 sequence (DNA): TGTGCCAGCAGCCTCTCGGGACTAGGACCCAATGAGCAGTTCTTC.

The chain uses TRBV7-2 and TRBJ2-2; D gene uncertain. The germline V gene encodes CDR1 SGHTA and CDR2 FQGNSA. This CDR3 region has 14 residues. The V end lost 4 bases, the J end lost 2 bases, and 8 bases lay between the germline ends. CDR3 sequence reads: CASSSEINTGELFF. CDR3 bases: TGTGCCAGCAGCTCTGAGATCAACACCGGGGAGCTGTTTTTT.

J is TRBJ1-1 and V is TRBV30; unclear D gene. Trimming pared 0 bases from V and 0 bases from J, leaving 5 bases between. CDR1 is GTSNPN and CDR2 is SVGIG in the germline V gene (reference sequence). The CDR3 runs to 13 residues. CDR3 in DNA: TGTGCCTGGAGTGTACATATGAACACTGAAGCTTTCTTT. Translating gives CAWSVHMNTEAFF.

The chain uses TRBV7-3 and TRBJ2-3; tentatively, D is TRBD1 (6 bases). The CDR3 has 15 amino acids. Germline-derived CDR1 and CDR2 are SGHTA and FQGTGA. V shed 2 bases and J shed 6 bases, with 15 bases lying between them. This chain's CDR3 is CASSLRGGVRDTQYF. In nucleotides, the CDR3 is TGTGCCAGCAGCTTACGAGGGGGAGTAAGGGATACGCAGTATTTT.

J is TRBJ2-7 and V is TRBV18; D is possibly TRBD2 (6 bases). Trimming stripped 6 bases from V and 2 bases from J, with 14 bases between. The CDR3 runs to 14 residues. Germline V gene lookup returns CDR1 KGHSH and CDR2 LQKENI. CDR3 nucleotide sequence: TGTGCCAGCTCGGGGGGACGGAGGACCTACGAGCAGTACTTC. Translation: CASSGGRRTYEQYF.

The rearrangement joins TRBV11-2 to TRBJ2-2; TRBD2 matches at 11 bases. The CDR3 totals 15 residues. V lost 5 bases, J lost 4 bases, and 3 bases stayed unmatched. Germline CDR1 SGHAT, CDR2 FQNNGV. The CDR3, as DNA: TGTGCCAGCAGCCAAGGACTAGCGGGCACCGGGGAGCTGTTTTTT. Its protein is CASSQGLAGTGELFF.

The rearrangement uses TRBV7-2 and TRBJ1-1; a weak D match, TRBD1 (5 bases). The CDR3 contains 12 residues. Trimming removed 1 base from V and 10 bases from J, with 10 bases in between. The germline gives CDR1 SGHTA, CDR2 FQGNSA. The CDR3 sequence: CASSLEEGRAFF. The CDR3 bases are TGTGCCAGCAGCTTAGAGGAGGGGCGAGCTTTCTTT.

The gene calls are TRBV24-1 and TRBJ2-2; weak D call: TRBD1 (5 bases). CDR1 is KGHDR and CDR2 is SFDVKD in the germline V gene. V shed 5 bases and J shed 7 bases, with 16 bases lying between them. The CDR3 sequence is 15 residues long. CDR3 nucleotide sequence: TGTGCCACCAGTGTACAGGTAGTTTCCATCGGGGAGCTGTTTTTT. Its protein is CATSVQVVSIGELFF.

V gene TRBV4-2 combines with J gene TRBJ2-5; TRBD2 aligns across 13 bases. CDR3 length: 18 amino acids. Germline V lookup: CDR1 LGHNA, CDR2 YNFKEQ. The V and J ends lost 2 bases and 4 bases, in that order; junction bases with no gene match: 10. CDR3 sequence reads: CASSQPTTSGRRPETQYF. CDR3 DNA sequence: TGTGCCAGCAGCCAACCGACGACTAGCGGGAGGCGACCAGAGACCCAGTACTTC.

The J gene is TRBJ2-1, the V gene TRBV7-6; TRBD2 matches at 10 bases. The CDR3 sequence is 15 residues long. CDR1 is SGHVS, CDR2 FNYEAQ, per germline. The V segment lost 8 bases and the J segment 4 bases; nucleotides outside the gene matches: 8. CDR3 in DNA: TGTGCCAGCCGGACTAGCGGTTCCCCTTACAATGAGCAGTTCTTC. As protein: CASRTSGSPYNEQFF.

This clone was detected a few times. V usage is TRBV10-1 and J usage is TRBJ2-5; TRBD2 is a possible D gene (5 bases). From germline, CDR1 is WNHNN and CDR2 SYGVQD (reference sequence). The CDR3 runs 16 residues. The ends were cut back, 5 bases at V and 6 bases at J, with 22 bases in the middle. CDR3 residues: CASSPVRRESRKTQYF. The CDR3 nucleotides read TGCGCCAGCAGTCCGGTTAGAAGGGAGTCCCGGAAGACCCAGTACTTC.

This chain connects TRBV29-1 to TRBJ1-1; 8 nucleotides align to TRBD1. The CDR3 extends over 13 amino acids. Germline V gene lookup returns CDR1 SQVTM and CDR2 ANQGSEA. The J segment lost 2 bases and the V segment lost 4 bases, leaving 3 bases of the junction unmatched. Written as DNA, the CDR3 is TGCAGCGTTGGGACAGGGTATAACACTGAAGCTTTCTTT. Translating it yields CSVGTGYNTEAFF. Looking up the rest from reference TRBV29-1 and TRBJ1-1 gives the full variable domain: SAVISQKPSRDICQRGTSLTIQCQVDSQVTMMFWYRQQPGQSLTLIATANQGSEATYESGFVIDKFPISRPNLTFSTLTVSNMSPEDSSIYLCSVGTGYNTEAFFGQGTRLTVV.

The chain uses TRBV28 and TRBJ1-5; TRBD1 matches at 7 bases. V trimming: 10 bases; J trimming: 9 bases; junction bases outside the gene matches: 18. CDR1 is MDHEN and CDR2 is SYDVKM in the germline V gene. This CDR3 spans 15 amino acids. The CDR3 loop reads CATHLGQPAIRPQHF. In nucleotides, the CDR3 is TGTGCCACACACCTGGGACAGCCCGCAATCAGGCCCCAGCATTTT.

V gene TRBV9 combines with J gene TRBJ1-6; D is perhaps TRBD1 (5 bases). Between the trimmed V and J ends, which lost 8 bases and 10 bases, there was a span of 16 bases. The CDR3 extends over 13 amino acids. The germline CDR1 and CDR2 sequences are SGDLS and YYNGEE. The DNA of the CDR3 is TGTGCCAGTTCCCGGGCAGGGAGGTCACCCCTCCACTTT. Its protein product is CASSRAGRSPLHF.

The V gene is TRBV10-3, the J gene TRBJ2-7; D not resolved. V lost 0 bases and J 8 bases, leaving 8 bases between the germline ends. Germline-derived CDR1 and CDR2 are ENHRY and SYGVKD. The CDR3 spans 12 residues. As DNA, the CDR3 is TGTGCCATCAGTGAGTCGACCCAGAAGCAGTACTTC. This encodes CAISESTQKQYF.

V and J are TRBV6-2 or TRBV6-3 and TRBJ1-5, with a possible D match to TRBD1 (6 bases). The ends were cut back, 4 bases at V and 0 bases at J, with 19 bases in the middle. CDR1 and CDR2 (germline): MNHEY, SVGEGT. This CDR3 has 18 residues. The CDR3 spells CASSFYLNGGHSNQPQHF. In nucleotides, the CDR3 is TGTGCCAGCAGTTTTTACCTCAACGGGGGCCATAGCAATCAGCCCCAGCATTTT.

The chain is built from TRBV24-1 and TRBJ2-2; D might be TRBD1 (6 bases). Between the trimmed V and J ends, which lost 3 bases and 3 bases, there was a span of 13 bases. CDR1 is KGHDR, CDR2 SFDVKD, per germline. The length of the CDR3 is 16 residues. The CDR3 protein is CATSDLGGSDTGELFF. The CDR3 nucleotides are TGTGCCACCAGTGATCTAGGGGGAAGCGACACCGGGGAGCTGTTTTTT.

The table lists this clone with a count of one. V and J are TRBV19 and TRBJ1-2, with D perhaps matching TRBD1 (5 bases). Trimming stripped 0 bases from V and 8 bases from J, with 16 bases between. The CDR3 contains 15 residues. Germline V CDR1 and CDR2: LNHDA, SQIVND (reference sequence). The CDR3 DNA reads TGTGCCAGTAGTATAGATATGGCAGTCTGGGGCGGCTACACCTTC. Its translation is CASSIDMAVWGGYTF.

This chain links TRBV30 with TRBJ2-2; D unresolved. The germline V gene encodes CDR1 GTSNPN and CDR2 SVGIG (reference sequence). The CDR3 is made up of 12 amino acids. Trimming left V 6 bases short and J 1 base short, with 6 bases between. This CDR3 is CACNLNTGELFF. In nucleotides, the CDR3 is TGTGCCTGCAACCTGAACACCGGGGAGCTGTTTTTT.

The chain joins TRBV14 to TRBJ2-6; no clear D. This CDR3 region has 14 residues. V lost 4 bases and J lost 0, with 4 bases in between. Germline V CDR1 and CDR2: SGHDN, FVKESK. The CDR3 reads CASSRGSGANVLTF. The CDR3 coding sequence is TGTGCCAGCAGCCGGGGCTCTGGGGCCAACGTCCTGACTTTC.

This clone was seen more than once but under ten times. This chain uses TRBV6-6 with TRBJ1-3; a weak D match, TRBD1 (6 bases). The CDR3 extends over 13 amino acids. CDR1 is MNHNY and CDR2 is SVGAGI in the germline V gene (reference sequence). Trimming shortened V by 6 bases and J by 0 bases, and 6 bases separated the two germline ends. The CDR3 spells CASRDSSGNTIYF. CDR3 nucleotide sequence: TGTGCCAGCAGGGACAGCTCTGGAAACACCATATATTTT.

CDR3 in amino acids: CASSQRTSGRETQYF. As DNA, the CDR3 is TGCGCCAGCAGCCAAAGGACTAGCGGGAGGGAGACCCAGTACTTC. The chain uses TRBV4-3 and TRBJ2-5; 14 positions match TRBD2. Germline assignment: CDR1 LGHNA and CDR2 YSLEER. This CDR3 comprises 15 residues. Trimming removed 2 bases from V and 5 bases from J; junction bases left unmatched: 1.